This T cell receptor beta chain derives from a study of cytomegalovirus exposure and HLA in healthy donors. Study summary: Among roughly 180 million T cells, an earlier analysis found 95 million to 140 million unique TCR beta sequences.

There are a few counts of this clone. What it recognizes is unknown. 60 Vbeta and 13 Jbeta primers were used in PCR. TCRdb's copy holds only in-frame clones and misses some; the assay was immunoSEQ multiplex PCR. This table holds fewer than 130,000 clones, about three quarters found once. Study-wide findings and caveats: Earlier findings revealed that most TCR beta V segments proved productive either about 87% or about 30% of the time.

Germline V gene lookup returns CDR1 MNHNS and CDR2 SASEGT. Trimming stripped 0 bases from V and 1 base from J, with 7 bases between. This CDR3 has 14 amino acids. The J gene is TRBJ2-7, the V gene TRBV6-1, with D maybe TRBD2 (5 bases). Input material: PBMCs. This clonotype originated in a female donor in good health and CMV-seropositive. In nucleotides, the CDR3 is TGTGCCAGCAGTGAAGCCGGGGAATCCTACGAGCAGTACTTC. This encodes CASSEAGESYEQYF.